This paragraph reports one T cell receptor beta chain. Its target is not known. The test was conducted at deep level. TCRdb keeps only in-frame clones here, not all; method: immunoSEQ multiplex PCR. Counted here are hundreds of thousands of clones, approximately 73% occurring once; the ten biggest clones make up around 1.7%. The sample originates from a study of shared clonotypes between healthy human individuals. Study-level findings and limits: Since donors were few, the genetic and exposure-history diversity represented was limited.

The CDR3 contains 16 residues. Germline V CDR1 and CDR2: SGHAT, FQNNGV. Trimming took 5 bases from V and 6 from J, leaving 23 bases between them. The material sequenced was memory CD4+ T cells sorted from blood. Subset reported: CD45RA-negative fraction. The gene calls are TRBV11-2 and TRBJ2-7, with a tentative D call TRBD2 (8 bases). This sequence originates from a woman aged 30 to 39 in good health. The CDR3 DNA follows: TGTGCCAGCAGCGGGACAGCGGGAGCGTTCTGGTCCGAGCAGTACTTC. Translating it yields CASSGTAGAFWSEQYF.